The 6 T cell receptor beta chains below come from one sample, sequenced in a study of blood T cells in healthy people across ages. Then a second PCR, running roughly 7 to 11 cycles, was carried out with a sample-barcoded 5' primer and a J-beta primer mix. TCRdb redid the calling of the 5' RACE reads with MiXCR, one entry per CDR3 protein. Here the sample spans 850,000 to 1,300,000 distinct CDR3 sequences, less than 50% being singletons. Sequencing used blood. The receptor set was obtained from a woman in her sixties in good health.

The chain has TRBV7-2 and TRBJ2-1, with TRBD2 matching 10 bases. V shed 1 base, J shed 6 bases, and the junction held 9 bases outside the gene matches. CDR1 is SGHTA, CDR2 FQGNSA, per germline. The CDR3 length is 17 residues. For the CDR3, the DNA is TGTGCCAGCAGCTTAGTGGCTAGCGGGAGCAAGACCAATGAGCAGTTCTTC. As protein: CASSLVASGSKTNEQFF. The whole variable domain, filled in from reference TRBV7-2 and TRBJ2-1, reads GAGVSQSPSNKVTEKGKDVELRCDPISGHTALYWYRQSLGQGLEFLIYFQGNSAPDKSGLPSDRFSAERTGGSVSTLTIQRTQQEDSAVYLCASSLVASGSKTNEQFFGPGTRLTVL.

The V gene is TRBV4-2, the J gene TRBJ2-1; D is possibly TRBD2 (5 bases). V dropped 2 bases and J dropped 0 bases, with 11 bases sitting between them. Per the germline V gene, CDR1 is LGHNA and CDR2 is YNFKEQ. CDR3 length equals 16 residues. CDR3 protein: CASSQRSGASYNEQFF. The CDR3 nucleotides are TGTGCCAGCAGCCAACGAAGCGGAGCCTCCTACAATGAGCAGTTCTTC.

The chain has TRBV27 and TRBJ1-2; D may be TRBD1 (5 bases). Germline V CDR1 and CDR2: MNHEY, SMNVEV (reference sequence). Trimming stripped 3 bases from V and 4 bases from J, with 15 bases between. The CDR3 runs 15 residues. The CDR3 nucleotides read TGTGCCAGCAGTTTCTCGAGACGGGGGATCTATGGCTACACCTTC. It encodes CASSFSRRGIYGYTF.

This clonotype was observed a handful of times. In DNA, the CDR3 is TGCAGCGTTGAGGCAGGGACTCCTGAGCAGTACTTC. It is translated as CSVEAGTPEQYF. This chain links TRBV29-1 with TRBJ2-7; a possible D gene is TRBD2 (6 bases). Trimming left V 3 bases short and J 7 bases short, with 13 bases between. This CDR3 region has 12 residues. The germline gives CDR1 SQVTM, CDR2 ANQGSEA.

This clonotype was seen only a few times. The chain links TRBV7-2 to TRBJ2-7; 11 bases align to TRBD2. This CDR3 is 15 amino acids long. Germline trimming cut 5 bases from V and 4 bases from J; bases unmatched to any gene: 7. CDR1 is SGHTA, CDR2 FQGNSA, per germline. This chain's CDR3 is CASSQLAGAQYEQYF. DNA for the CDR3: TGTGCCAGCAGCCAACTAGCGGGAGCGCAGTACGAGCAGTACTTC.

The chain has TRBV24-1 and TRBJ2-3; TRBD2 might be the D (6 bases). This CDR3 is built from 14 residues. Trimming stripped 3 bases from V and 10 bases from J, with 16 bases between. The germline V gene encodes CDR1 KGHDR and CDR2 SFDVKD. The CDR3 nucleotides are TGTGCCACCAGTGATCCCGCCGGGAGTCCCGCGCAGTATTTT. It encodes CATSDPAGSPAQYF.